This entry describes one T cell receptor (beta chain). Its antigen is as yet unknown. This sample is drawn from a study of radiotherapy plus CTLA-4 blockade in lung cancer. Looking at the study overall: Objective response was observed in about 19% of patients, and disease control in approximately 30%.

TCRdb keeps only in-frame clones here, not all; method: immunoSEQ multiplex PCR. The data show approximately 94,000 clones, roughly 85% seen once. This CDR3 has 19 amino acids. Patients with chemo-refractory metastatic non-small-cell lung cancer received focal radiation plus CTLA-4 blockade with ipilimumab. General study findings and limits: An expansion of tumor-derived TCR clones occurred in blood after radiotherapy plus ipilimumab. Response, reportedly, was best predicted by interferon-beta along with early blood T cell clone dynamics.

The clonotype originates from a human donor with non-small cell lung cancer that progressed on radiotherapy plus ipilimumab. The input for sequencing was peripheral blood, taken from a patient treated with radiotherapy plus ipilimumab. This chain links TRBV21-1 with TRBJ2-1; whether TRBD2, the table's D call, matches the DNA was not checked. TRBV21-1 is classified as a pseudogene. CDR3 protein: CASSNERTSGRAGRGEQFF. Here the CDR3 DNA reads TGTGCCAGCAGCAATGAAAGGACTAGCGGGAGGGCCGGTCGGGGTGAGCAGTTCTTC.